This T cell receptor beta chain was obtained from a study of blood T cell repertoires in COVID-19. Study-level background: Sites in the United States, Italy and Spain provided acute and convalescent COVID-19 samples. Nucleic acid was either cDNA or gDNA, and it came from T cells, B-cell-depleted T cells, or PBMCs.

Clones were read by immunoSEQ multiplex PCR, and TCRdb kept only the in-frame ones, dropping some. This table has about 320,000 clones, roughly 85% appearing once. The CDR3 contains 11 residues. Trimming stripped 4 bases from V and 5 bases from J, with 3 bases between. The age range of participants was roughly 18 to 90 years, with residence in around 22 US areas. Sequenced material: PBMCs or T cells enriched from blood (not recorded which). The clonotype was recovered from a woman aged 25 to 39 who had been exposed to COVID-19. The V and J genes are TRBV12-3 or TRBV12-4 and TRBJ2-1; D not certain. CDR3 nucleotides: TGTGCCAGCAGTTGGCACAATGAGCAGTTCTTC. Its translation is CASSWHNEQFF.